The source of this TCR beta chain is a study of CD8 T cells in ankylosing spondylitis. General study findings and limits: Reportedly, matched ankylosing spondylitis synovial fluid was significantly enriched for disease-linked clones. Within ankylosing spondylitis blood, a TCR beta motif made up of under 10 highly homologous variants appeared to be characteristic.

This clonotype was seen a handful of times. The antigen is unknown. Losses at the gene ends were 5 bases for V and 6 bases for J; bases not matched to a gene: 8. This CDR3 comprises 14 residues. Per germline, CDR1 DFQATT and CDR2 SNEGSKA (reference sequence). TCRdb used MiXCR to reprocess the 5' RACE reads, holding one entry per CDR3 protein. The table includes around 890,000 distinct CDR3 sequences, 12% detected once. The clonotype comes from a male donor with ankylosing spondylitis. The chain is built from TRBV20-1 and TRBJ1-4; 8 bases match TRBD1. Sequences were obtained from blood, either unsorted or a sorted T cell fraction (not recorded which). In nucleotides, the CDR3 is TGCAGTGCTGTTGGACAGGGCCTTGATGAAAAACTGTTTTTT. Translated, it gives CSAVGQGLDEKLFF.